The 27 T cell receptor beta chains below all came from one sample that was sequenced in a study of OX40 agonist ivuxolimab in advanced cancers. Clones were sequenced by immunoSEQ multiplex PCR, and TCRdb holds only the in-frame ones, with some missing. The sample consists of over 50,000 clones, roughly 92% of them appearing once. The sequencing used CD4+ or CD8+ T cells sorted from blood, collected in a trial of the OX40 agonist ivuxolimab. The receptor source for this set is an adult with an advanced solid tumor such as melanoma, head and neck, liver or kidney cancer.

In this sample, this clone turned up once. CDR3 sequence (DNA): TGTGCCAGCAGTACGCGGGGTGGTGACACCGGGGAGCTGTTTTTT. It specifies CASSTRGGDTGELFF. This chain uses TRBV2 with TRBJ2-2, with D perhaps TRBD2 (6 bases). The CDR3 contains 15 residues. Trimming shortened V by 5 bases and J by 3 bases, and 13 bases separated the two germline ends. Germline CDR1 reads SNHLY; CDR2 reads FYNNEI.

The CDR3 loop is CAWIGDGYYNEQFF. As DNA, the CDR3 is TGTGCCTGGATCGGGGACGGATACTACAATGAGCAGTTCTTC. J is TRBJ2-1 and V is TRBV30; either TRBD1 or TRBD2 may fit D (5 bases each). Germline V gives CDR1 GTSNPN, CDR2 SVGIG (reference sequence). Trimming removed 4 bases at V and 3 bases at J, with 13 bases between. CDR3 size: 14 residues. The full variable domain, rest sourced from reference TRBV30 and TRBJ2-1, is SQTIHQWPATLVQPVGSPLSLECTVEGTSNPNLYWYRQAAGRGLQLLFYSVGIGQISSEVPQNLSASRPQDRQFILSSKKLLLSDSGFYLCAWIGDGYYNEQFFGPGTRLTVL.

The V call is TRBV15, the J call TRBJ2-3, with TRBD2 identical over 8 bases. There are 17 residues in the CDR3. The germline gives CDR1 LNHNV, CDR2 YYDKDF (reference sequence). The V and J ends lost 0 bases and 2 bases, in that order; junction bases with no gene match: 7. CDR3 protein: CATSRDPPAGDTDTQYF. Written as DNA, the CDR3 is TGTGCCACCAGCAGAGATCCCCCAGCGGGGGACACAGATACGCAGTATTTT.

The rearrangement links TRBV4-1 to TRBJ1-1; D is unresolved. The CDR3 length is 14 residues. V lost 4 bases and J 0 bases, leaving 9 bases between the germline ends. Germline V gives CDR1 MGHRA, CDR2 YSYEKL. Here the CDR3 reads CASSLITVNTEAFF. The DNA of the CDR3 is TGCGCCAGCAGCCTTATAACAGTGAACACTGAAGCTTTCTTT.

The rearrangement links TRBV6-5 to TRBJ1-1; 10 bases agree with TRBD1. The V gene end was trimmed by 5 bases and the J gene end by 1 base; junction bases not matched to a gene: 4. The CDR3 length is 15 residues. Germline-derived CDR1 and CDR2 are MNHEY and SVGAGI. CDR3 protein: CASSIGQGGNTEAFF. The CDR3, as DNA: TGTGCCAGCAGTATCGGACAGGGGGGGAACACTGAAGCTTTCTTT.

The V gene is TRBV7-2, the J gene TRBJ2-7, with D uncertain. The CDR3 is 16 amino acids. From germline, CDR1 is SGHTA and CDR2 FQGNSA. Trimming removed 1 base at V and 6 bases at J, with 19 bases between. The CDR3, as DNA: TGTGCCAGCAGCTTAGAGTTCCCTACTATGGTTCTCGAGCAGTACTTC. It translates to CASSLEFPTMVLEQYF. Using reference TRBV7-2 and TRBJ2-7 for the parts outside the CDR3, the full variable domain is GAGVSQSPSNKVTEKGKDVELRCDPISGHTALYWYRQSLGQGLEFLIYFQGNSAPDKSGLPSDRFSAERTGGSVSTLTIQRTQQEDSAVYLCASSLEFPTMVLEQYFGPGTRLTVT.

This clone has just a few counts. The CDR3 region has the DNA TGTGCCAGCAGAGGAGGCCAGAACTATGGCTACACCTTC. It translates to CASRGGQNYGYTF. The chain couples TRBV11-2 to TRBJ1-2, with D unclear. Germline V gene lookup returns CDR1 SGHAT and CDR2 FQNNGV. Trimming shortened V by 6 bases and J by 2 bases, and 10 bases separated the two germline ends. The CDR3 is 13 amino acids.

The chain links TRBV10-3 to TRBJ1-1; 10 bases map to TRBD1. The ends lost 6 bases at V and 4 bases at J; junction bases unmatched: 8. CDR3 length equals 15 residues. Germline-derived CDR1 and CDR2 are ENHRY and SYGVKD. The CDR3 DNA reads as TGTGCCATCAGGAGACAGGGGGCGCAGGGCACTGAAGCTTTCTTT. Amino acid sequence: CAIRRQGAQGTEAFF.

The chain carries TRBV27 and TRBJ1-5; TRBD1 might be the D (6 bases). The CDR3 has 14 amino acids. The V gene's germline CDR1 is MNHEY and CDR2 SMNVEV (reference sequence). Trimming removed 7 bases at V and 7 bases at J, with 17 bases between. Written as DNA, the CDR3 is TGTGCCAGCAAGGGCGAGGGGGGCCGGCAGCCCCAGCATTTT. It yields the protein CASKGEGGRQPQHF.

V is TRBV29-1 and J is TRBJ2-1; D remains unclear. Germline V lookup: CDR1 SQVTM, CDR2 ANQGSEA. This CDR3 region has 13 residues. V was pared by 0 bases and J by 4 bases, with 7 bases between. The CDR3 sequence is CSVEDPTYNEQFF. CDR3 nucleotide sequence: TGCAGCGTTGAAGACCCCACGTACAATGAGCAGTTCTTC.

Here the CDR3 reads CASSQEVVRGVRYGYTF. The DNA of the CDR3 is TGTGCCAGCAGCCAAGAAGTAGTCAGGGGAGTTCGCTATGGCTACACCTTC. The gene calls are TRBV14 and TRBJ1-2, with D perhaps matching TRBD1 (6 bases). Looked up from germline, CDR1 is SGHDN and CDR2 is FVKESK. V lost 0 bases and J lost 4, with 18 bases in between. The CDR3 runs to 17 residues.

The rearrangement uses TRBV7-9 and TRBJ2-5, with D perhaps matching TRBD2 (6 bases). The V and J ends lost 6 bases and 4 bases respectively, with 12 bases between them. This CDR3 is 13 amino acids long. In germline, CDR1 is SEHNR, CDR2 FQNEAQ (reference sequence). The CDR3 DNA sequence: TGTGCCAGCAGAAATAGGAGGGCAGAGACCCAGTACTTC. Translating gives CASRNRRAETQYF.

V usage is TRBV7-9 and J usage is TRBJ1-2; D not resolved. Germline lookup yields CDR1 SEHNR and CDR2 FQNEAQ (reference sequence). V shed 4 bases and J shed 3 bases, with 6 bases lying between them. The CDR3 is 12 amino acids. DNA of the CDR3: TGTGCCAGCAGCTCAACCTACTATGGCTACACCTTC. It codes for CASSSTYYGYTF.

The chain recombines TRBV11-3 with TRBJ2-2; D is perhaps TRBD1 (6 bases). V lost 5 bases and J 1 base, leaving 11 bases between the germline ends. The CDR3 loop spans 15 amino acids. The germline CDR1 and CDR2 sequences are SGHNT and YENEEA. DNA of the CDR3: TGTGCCAGCAGCCCAAGGACAGAGAACACCGGGGAGCTGTTTTTT. The encoded protein is CASSPRTENTGELFF.

V and J are TRBV2 and TRBJ2-3, with 10 bases matching TRBD2. The CDR3 runs 15 residues. The J segment lost 3 bases and the V segment lost 4 bases, leaving 4 bases of the junction unmatched. Germline CDR1 reads SNHLY; CDR2 reads FYNNEI. CDR3 protein: CASSVAGGLTDTQYF. CDR3 coding DNA: TGTGCCAGCAGTGTAGCGGGGGGTTTGACAGATACGCAGTATTTT.

The chain combines TRBV18 with TRBJ1-5, with 7 bases fitting TRBD1. This CDR3 spans 16 amino acids. CDR1 is KGHSH and CDR2 is LQKENI in the germline V gene. Trimming at V came to 0 bases and at J to 0 bases, leaving 2 bases not matched to a gene. The CDR3 DNA reads TGTGCCAGCTCACCACCAGGGACAGTTAGCAATCAGCCCCAGCATTTT. It encodes CASSPPGTVSNQPQHF.

This clone turned up a few times. The rearrangement uses TRBV5-4 and TRBJ2-3; D is perhaps TRBD2 (6 bases). The V gene lost 1 base and the J gene lost 6 bases, with 12 bases spanning the gap. The CDR3 is 14 amino acids. Germline V gene sequence: CDR1 SGHNT, CDR2 YYREEE (reference sequence). As DNA, the CDR3 is TGTGCCAGCAGCTTGTCTTCTAGCGTGGATACGCAGTATTTT. The encoded protein is CASSLSSSVDTQYF. The entire variable domain, with the rest obtained from reference TRBV5-4 and TRBJ2-3, is as follows: ETGVTQSPTHLIKTRGQQVTLRCSSQSGHNTVSWYQQALGQGPQFIFQYYREEENGRGNFPPRFSGLQFPNYSSELNVNALELDDSALYLCASSLSSSVDTQYFGPGTRLTVL.

With regard to this clone: Germline is not matched at one junction end, which may reflect a read error. The chain joins TRBV9 to TRBJ2-3, with D possibly TRBD2 on 6 matching bases. CDR1 SGDLS and CDR2 YYNGEE come from the germline V gene. The CDR3 runs to 14 residues. CDR3 in DNA: TGTGCCAGCACCGTAGAGGGGAGGACAGATACGCAGTATTTT. It is translated as CASTVEGRTDTQYF.

J is TRBJ2-7 and V is TRBV14; 11 nucleotides line up with TRBD2. CDR1 and CDR2 (germline): SGHDN, FVKESK. This CDR3 contains 15 residues. V lost 2 bases to trimming and J lost 5 bases; unmatched junction nucleotides: 5. The CDR3 coding sequence is TGTGCCAGCAGCCAAAATAGCGGGAGGGCCCACGAGCAGTACTTC. Translation gives CASSQNSGRAHEQYF.

V is TRBV11-3 and J is TRBJ2-7; D gene ambiguous. This CDR3 has 14 residues. V gave up 6 bases and J gave up 2 bases, with 14 bases separating them. Germline loops: CDR1 SGHNT, CDR2 YENEEA. In DNA form, the CDR3 reads TGTGCCAGCAGTACGACCCGGGCCCCCTACGAGCAGTACTTC. Amino acids: CASSTTRAPYEQYF.

The chain uses TRBV27 and TRBJ1-1; D is unresolved. CDR1 is MNHEY and CDR2 is SMNVEV in the germline V gene (reference sequence). The CDR3 loop spans 15 amino acids. Trimming took 5 bases from V and 1 from J, leaving 14 bases between them. In DNA form, the CDR3 reads TGTGCCAGCAGTCCGGTCAGTGACGAGAACACTGAAGCTTTCTTT. Amino acid sequence: CASSPVSDENTEAFF.

This chain links TRBV13 with TRBJ2-1, with D tentatively TRBD2 (6 bases). V lost 6 bases to trimming and J lost 10 bases, with 10 bases between them. CDR3 length: 11 amino acids. The germline V gene encodes CDR1 PRHDT and CDR2 FYEKMQ (reference sequence). The CDR3 coding sequence is TGTGCCAGCAGGCGGGATAACGAGCAGTTCTTC. Translated: CASRRDNEQFF.

This chain uses TRBV11-2 with TRBJ2-1; weak D call: TRBD2 (5 bases). V lost 1 base and J lost 0, with 7 bases in between. Germline values: CDR1 SGHAT, CDR2 FQNNGV. This CDR3 spans 15 amino acids. This CDR3 is CASSLVRDSYNEQFF. As DNA, the CDR3 is TGTGCCAGCAGCTTAGTCCGGGACTCCTACAATGAGCAGTTCTTC.

This rearrangement joins TRBV15 to TRBJ2-7; TRBD2 agrees at 10 bases. Trimming took 5 bases from V and 4 from J; bases not matched to a gene: 5. This CDR3 has 14 amino acids. CDR1 is LNHNV and CDR2 is YYDKDF in the germline V gene (reference sequence). The CDR3 region is CATSREREGYEQYF. In DNA, the CDR3 is TGTGCCACCAGCCGCGAGCGGGAGGGGTACGAGCAGTACTTC.

The gene calls are TRBV4-1 and TRBJ1-1; no clear D. The CDR3 is 14 residues long. Germline assignment: CDR1 MGHRA and CDR2 YSYEKL. Trimming cost V 4 bases and J 4 bases, with 13 bases left between them. DNA for the CDR3: TGCGCCAGCAGCCCCCGGGAGGTTTTCACTGAAGCTTTCTTT. The encoded protein is CASSPREVFTEAFF.

The gene calls are TRBV30 and TRBJ2-5; the D is unclear. Trimming left V 4 bases short and J 3 bases short, with 9 bases between. Germline V gives CDR1 GTSNPN, CDR2 SVGIG (reference sequence). The CDR3 extends over 12 amino acids. The CDR3, as DNA: TGTGCCTGGAATACGCTGAAAGAGACCCAGTACTTC. This codes for CAWNTLKETQYF.

The V and J genes are TRBV5-1 and TRBJ2-1; maybe TRBD1 (7 bases). The ends were cut back, 9 bases at V and 6 bases at J, with 10 bases in the middle. The V gene's germline CDR1 is SGHRS and CDR2 YFSETQ. This CDR3 spans 11 amino acids. CDR3 residues: CATQGGNEQFF. The CDR3 DNA is TGCGCCACGCAGGGGGGCAATGAGCAGTTCTTC. Full variable domain (rest looked up from reference TRBV5-1 and TRBJ2-1): KAGVTQTPRYLIKTRGQQVTLSCSPISGHRSVSWYQQTPGQGLQFLFEYFSETQRNKGNFPGRFSGRQFSNSRSEMNVSTLELGDSALYLCATQGGNEQFFGPGTRLTVL.